This T cell receptor beta chain was captured in a study of T cell changes during pregnancy in multiple sclerosis. J lost 7 bases, V lost 4 bases, and 8 bases had no gene match. This CDR3 is built from 13 residues. The germline V gene has CDR1 GTSNPN and CDR2 SVGIG (reference sequence). Some clones are missing from TCRdb's copy, which holds only in-frame ones; the method was immunoSEQ multiplex PCR. The table records some 97,000 clones, roughly nine tenths of them present only once. The sequence came from a female donor with multiple sclerosis, enrolled in a pregnancy study. The rearrangement links TRBV30 to TRBJ1-2, with 8 bases aligning to TRBD1. The source was peripheral blood, collected in the second trimester of pregnancy. The CDR3 region is CAWTRTGRSGYTF. The CDR3 DNA sequence: TGTGCCTGGACTCGGACAGGGAGGAGTGGCTACACCTTC.